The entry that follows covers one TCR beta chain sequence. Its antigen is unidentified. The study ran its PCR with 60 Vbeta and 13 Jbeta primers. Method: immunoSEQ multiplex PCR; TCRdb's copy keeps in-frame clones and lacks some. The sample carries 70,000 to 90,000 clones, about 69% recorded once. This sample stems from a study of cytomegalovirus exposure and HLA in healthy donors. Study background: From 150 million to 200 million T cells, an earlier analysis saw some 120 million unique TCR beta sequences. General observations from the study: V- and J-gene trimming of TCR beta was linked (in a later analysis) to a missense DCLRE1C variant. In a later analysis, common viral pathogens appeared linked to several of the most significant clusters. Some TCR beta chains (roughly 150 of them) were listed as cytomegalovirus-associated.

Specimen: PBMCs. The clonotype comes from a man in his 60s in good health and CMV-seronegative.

This CDR3 reads CASSVRDRGVEQFF. The CDR3 nucleotides read TGTGCCAGCAGTGTTAGGGACAGGGGTGTTGAGCAGTTCTTC. V gene TRBV6-1 combines with J gene TRBJ2-1, with TRBD1 matching 10 bases. The length of the CDR3 is 14 residues. The V gene's germline CDR1 is MNHNS and CDR2 SASEGT. J was trimmed by 9 bases and V by 4 bases; bases with no gene match: 6.